This TCR beta chain is drawn from a study of T cell responses to AZD1222 COVID-19 vaccine. Points from the study as a whole: Dominant CD4 TCR responses targeted spike regions 160-218 and 743-854.

This CDR3 contains 15 residues. Germline V CDR1 and CDR2: MGHDK, SYGVNS. V lost 3 bases and J lost 0, with 12 bases in between. On this clone: Its specificity is not known.

Repertoires were generated with immunoSEQ multiplex PCR, while TCRdb's copy carries only in-frame clones and drops some. The data contain 150,000 to 200,000 clones, 85% to 95% of them singletons. The rearrangement uses TRBV25-1 and TRBJ2-7; D call uncertain. Sequencing used peripheral blood, obtained on day 0 of AZD1222 vaccination. The TCR was taken from an adult in good health. The CDR3: CASSDGTPSSYEQYF. The CDR3 coding sequence is TGTGCCAGCAGTGATGGAACACCGAGCTCCTACGAGCAGTACTTC.